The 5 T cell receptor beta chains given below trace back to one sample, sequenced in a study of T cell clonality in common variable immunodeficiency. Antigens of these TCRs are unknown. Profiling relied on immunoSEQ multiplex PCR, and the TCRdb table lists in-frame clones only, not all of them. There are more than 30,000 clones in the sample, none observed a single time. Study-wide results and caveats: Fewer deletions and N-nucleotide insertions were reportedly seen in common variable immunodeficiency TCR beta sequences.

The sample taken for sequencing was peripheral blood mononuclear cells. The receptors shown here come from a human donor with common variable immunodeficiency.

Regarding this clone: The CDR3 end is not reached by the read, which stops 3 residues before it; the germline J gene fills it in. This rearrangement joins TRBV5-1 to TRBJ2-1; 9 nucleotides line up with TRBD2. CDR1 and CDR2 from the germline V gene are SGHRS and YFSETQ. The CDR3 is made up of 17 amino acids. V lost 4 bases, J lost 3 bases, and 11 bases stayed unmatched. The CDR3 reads CASSVQGTSGFYNEQFF. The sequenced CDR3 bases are TGCGCCAGCAGCGTACAGGGTACTAGCGGGTTCTACAATGAG.

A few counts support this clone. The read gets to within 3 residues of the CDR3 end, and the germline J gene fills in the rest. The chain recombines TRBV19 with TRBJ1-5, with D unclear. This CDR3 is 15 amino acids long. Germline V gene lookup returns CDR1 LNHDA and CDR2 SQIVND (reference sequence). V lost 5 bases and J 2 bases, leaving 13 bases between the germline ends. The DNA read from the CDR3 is TGTGCCAGTAGTTCCCAGGAGCGGGGCAATCAGCCC. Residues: CASSSQERGNQP. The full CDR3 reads CASSSQERGNQPQHF.

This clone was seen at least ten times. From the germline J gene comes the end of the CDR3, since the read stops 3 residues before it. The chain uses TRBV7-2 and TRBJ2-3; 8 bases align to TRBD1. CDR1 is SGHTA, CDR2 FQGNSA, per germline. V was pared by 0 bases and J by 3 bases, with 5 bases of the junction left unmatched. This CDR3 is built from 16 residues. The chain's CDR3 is CASSLARTGGTDTQYF. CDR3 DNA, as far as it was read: TGTGCCAGCAGCTTAGCGCGCACAGGGGGAACAGATACG.

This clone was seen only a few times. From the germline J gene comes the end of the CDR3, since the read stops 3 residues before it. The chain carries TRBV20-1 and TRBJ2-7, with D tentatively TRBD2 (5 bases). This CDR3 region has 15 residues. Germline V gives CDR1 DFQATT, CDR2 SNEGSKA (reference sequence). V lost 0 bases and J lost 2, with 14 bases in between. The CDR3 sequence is CSARDTAGIPYEQYF. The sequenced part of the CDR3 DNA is TGCAGTGCTAGAGATACCGCGGGCATACCCTACGAG.

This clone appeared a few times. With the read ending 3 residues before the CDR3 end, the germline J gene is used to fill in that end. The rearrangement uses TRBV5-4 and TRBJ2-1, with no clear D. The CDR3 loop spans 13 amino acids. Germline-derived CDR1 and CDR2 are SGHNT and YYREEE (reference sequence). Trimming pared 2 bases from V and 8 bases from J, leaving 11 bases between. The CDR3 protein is CASSLETGYEQFF. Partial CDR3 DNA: TGTGCCAGCAGCTTAGAGACTGGGTATGAG.